Below, 6 T cell receptor beta chains from the same sample are listed, as sequenced in a study of CD8 T cells in Susac syndrome. RNA, at about 0.45 to 1 ug, was reverse transcribed with random hexamers. MiXCR was run by TCRdb on the immunoSEQ multiplex PCR reads, yielding one entry per CDR3 protein. The table lists about 180,000 distinct CDR3 sequences, around 94% of them singletons, with approximately 0.099% in the top ten. Sequencing was done on a sample of CD4+ T cells from PBMCs. These receptors were taken from a human donor with Susac syndrome.

The V gene is TRBV28, the J gene TRBJ1-1; no clear D. The CDR3 covers 13 residues. The V end lost 2 bases, the J end lost 11 bases, and 15 bases lay between the germline ends. Germline V CDR1 and CDR2: MDHEN, SYDVKM. CDR3 amino acids: CASSLTPSLRAFF. For the CDR3, the DNA is TGTGCCAGCAGTTTAACCCCCTCTCTGAGGGCTTTCTTT.

This chain joins TRBV6-2 or TRBV6-3 and TRBJ1-3; tentative D call: TRBD1 (5 bases). Germline lookup yields CDR1 MNHEY and CDR2 SVGEGT. V lost 8 bases, J lost 0 bases, and 20 bases lay in between. The CDR3 totals 17 residues. The CDR3 loop is CASRGPDSSSSGNTIYF. In DNA form, the CDR3 reads TGTGCCAGCCGGGGACCCGACTCCTCGAGCTCTGGAAACACCATATATTTT.

This chain joins TRBV24-1 and TRBJ2-1, with 10 positions matching TRBD2. This CDR3 is 20 amino acids long. V was clipped by 9 bases and J by 2 bases; unmatched bases: 21. The germline gives CDR1 KGHDR, CDR2 SFDVKD. CDR3 in amino acids: CATSNPGASGSVGTYNEQFF. The CDR3 nucleotides are TGTGCCACCTCCAATCCGGGGGCTAGCGGGAGTGTGGGGACCTACAATGAGCAGTTCTTC.

The sample holds a few counts of this clonotype. For the CDR3, the DNA is TGTGCCAGCAGCCAATATGCGAACACCGGGGAGCTGTTTTTT. Its translation: CASSQYANTGELFF. This rearrangement joins TRBV14 to TRBJ2-2; D unresolved. The ends were cut back, 2 bases at V and 0 bases at J, with 4 bases in the middle. The CDR3 contains 14 residues. Germline CDR1 SGHDN, CDR2 FVKESK.

The chain links TRBV20-1 to TRBJ2-2; 10 bases fit TRBD2. The junction had 9 bases not matched to a gene; V was cut back by 6 bases and J by 5 bases. This CDR3 comprises 15 residues. Germline CDR1 and CDR2: DFQATT and SNEGSKA (reference sequence). The CDR3 DNA reads TGCAGTGCCGCAGGAGCGGGGGGGCGTACCGGGGAGCTGTTTTTT. Residues: CSAAGAGGRTGELFF.

This chain joins TRBV7-2 and TRBJ2-1; D is undetermined. The CDR3 loop spans 14 amino acids. The germline gives CDR1 SGHTA, CDR2 FQGNSA. V dropped 5 bases and J dropped 10 bases, with 18 bases sitting between them. Written as DNA, the CDR3 is TGTGCCAGCAGCCCCAGCTCTGGCGGAGTAGAGCAGTTCTTC. Protein: CASSPSSGGVEQFF.